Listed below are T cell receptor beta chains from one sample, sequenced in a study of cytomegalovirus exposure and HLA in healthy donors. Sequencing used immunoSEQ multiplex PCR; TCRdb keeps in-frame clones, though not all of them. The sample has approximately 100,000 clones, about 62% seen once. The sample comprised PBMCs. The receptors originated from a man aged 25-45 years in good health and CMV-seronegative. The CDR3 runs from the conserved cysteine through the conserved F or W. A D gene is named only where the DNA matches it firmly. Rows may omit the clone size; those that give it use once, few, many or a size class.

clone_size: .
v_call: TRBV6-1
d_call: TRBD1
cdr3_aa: CASSRRGLQPQHF

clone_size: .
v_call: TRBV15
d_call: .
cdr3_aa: CATSRGPSTSAQGETQYF

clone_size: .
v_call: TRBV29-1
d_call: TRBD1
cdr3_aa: CSVQGTFYEQYF

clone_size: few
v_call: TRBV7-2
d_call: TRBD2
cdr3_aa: CASSLRLAGVSGANVLTF

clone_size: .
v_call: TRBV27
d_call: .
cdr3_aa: CASSSRQSYNQPQHF

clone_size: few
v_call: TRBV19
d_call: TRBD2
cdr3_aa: CASSFSGTSGHEQYF

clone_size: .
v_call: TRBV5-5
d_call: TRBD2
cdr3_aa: CASSLRTSGGTNTGELFF

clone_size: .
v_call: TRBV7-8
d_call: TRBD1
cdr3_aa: CASSLAQGASGNTIYF

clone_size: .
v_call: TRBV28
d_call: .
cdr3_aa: CASIQGSSYEQYF

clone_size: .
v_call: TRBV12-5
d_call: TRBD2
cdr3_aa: CASGSPRGGRTDTQYF

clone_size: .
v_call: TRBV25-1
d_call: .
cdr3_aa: CASSASGRATEAFF